This T cell receptor (beta chain) emerged from a study of OX40 agonist ivuxolimab in advanced cancers. At the level of the study: Patients enrolled in dose escalation were diagnosed with hepatocellular carcinoma, melanoma, renal cell or head and neck cancer. Study-wide results and limits: CD8+ T cells showed, on average, more clonal expansion than CD4+ cells.

About this clone itself: Its antigen is unidentified. One end of the junction does not line up with germline, which may come from a read error.

Profiling relied on immunoSEQ multiplex PCR, and the TCRdb table lists in-frame clones only, not all of them. The repertoire holds roughly 120,000 clones, 85% to 90% seen once, with approximately 0.51% in the top ten. CDR1 is SSHAT and CDR2 is FNYEAQ in the germline V gene (reference sequence). This CDR3 comprises 16 residues. This TCR came from an adult with an advanced solid tumor such as melanoma, head and neck, liver or kidney cancer. Specimen: CD4+ or CD8+ T cells sorted from blood, collected in a trial of the OX40 agonist ivuxolimab. J is TRBJ2-5 and V is TRBV7-7; 8 positions agree with TRBD1. CDR3 sequence reads: CASSPRTGFTGETQYF. CDR3 nucleotide sequence: TGTGCTAGCAGCCCCCGGACAGGGTTTACGGGTGAGACCCAGTACTTC.